These 3 T cell receptor beta chains share one sample of origin, sequenced in a study of regulatory T cells in long-lasting Graves disease. Sequencing libraries for TCR beta were prepared with iRepertoire HTBI primers and Arm-PCR of CDR3 regions. TCRdb ran MiXCR on the multiplex PCR reads and lists one entry per CDR3 protein. Of 300,000 to 400,000 distinct CDR3 sequences in the sample, 16% were seen once. As to time point: newly diagnosed GD, antithyroid drugs for less than 3 months. PBMC RNA was the source of the TCR library. The same data also went into a second study, on T cells in Graves' hyperthyroidism and ophthalmopathy.

The input for sequencing was peripheral blood mononuclear cells (PBMCs), taken at new diagnosis, from a patient treated with antithyroid drugs. The receptors originated from a man aged 40-49 years with Graves disease.

This clonotype was counted between two and nine times. The gene calls are TRBV20-1 and TRBJ2-7; 8 nucleotides line up with TRBD2. V shed 2 bases, J shed 0 bases, and the junction held 3 bases outside the gene matches. The CDR3 sequence is 14 residues long. Germline CDR1 is DFQATT and CDR2 is SNEGSKA (reference sequence). CDR3 residues: CSARRGGSSYEQYF. In DNA form, the CDR3 reads TGCAGTGCTAGACGGGGGGGAAGCTCCTACGAGCAGTACTTC.

This rearrangement joins TRBV28 to TRBJ1-4, with D tentatively TRBD1 (6 bases). Germline V gives CDR1 MDHEN, CDR2 SYDVKM. The CDR3 totals 15 residues. V gave up 5 bases and J gave up 5 bases, with 15 bases separating them. The CDR3 nucleotides read TGTGCCAGCAGTCCTACACAGGGTAGGAATGAAAAACTGTTTTTT. Protein sequence: CASSPTQGRNEKLFF.

This clonotype was counted a few times. Written as DNA, the CDR3 is TGCGCCAGCAGCTTGGTTCGGGCTGCGTATGGATCACCCCTCCACTTT. Amino acid sequence: CASSLVRAAYGSPLHF. This chain connects TRBV5-1 to TRBJ1-6; no reliable D call. From germline, CDR1 is SGHRS and CDR2 YFSETQ. V shed 0 bases and J shed 10 bases, with 17 bases lying between them. The CDR3 loop spans 16 amino acids.